The 11 T cell receptor beta chains reported below all come from one sample, sequenced in a study of T cell clones after liver transplantation. Here immunoSEQ multiplex PCR was the method, and the copy in TCRdb shows in-frame clones only, minus some. The sample lists over 70,000 clones; approximately 80% were seen once. Source: CD4+ T cells from blood, taken 12 months after liver transplant. The receptors shown here come from a human patient who received a liver transplant. The T cells may come from the graft donor.

The chain has TRBV11-1 and TRBJ2-7; the D is unclear. CDR1 is SGHAT, CDR2 FQDESV, per germline (reference sequence). The CDR3 length is 15 residues. Trimming cost V 5 bases and J 0 bases, with 14 bases left between them. In DNA, the CDR3 is TGTGCCAGCAGCGGAGCCGAATACAGCTCCTACGAGCAGTACTTC. Encoded protein: CASSGAEYSSYEQYF.

The chain is built from TRBV20-1 and TRBJ1-2; a possible D gene is TRBD1 (5 bases). Germline CDR1 and CDR2: DFQATT and SNEGSKA (reference sequence). The CDR3 is 11 amino acids. V lost 6 bases and J 7 bases, leaving 12 bases between the germline ends. The DNA of the CDR3 is TGCAGTGCCCCTGGGGGTGGTGGCTACACCTTC. It codes for CSAPGGGGYTF.

The chain joins TRBV9 to TRBJ2-5; D is perhaps TRBD1 (7 bases). The ends were cut back, 3 bases at V and 2 bases at J, with 14 bases in the middle. The CDR3 is 15 residues long. Germline V gene data show CDR1 as SGDLS and CDR2 as YYNGEE. CDR3 residues: CASSGRDRYQETQYF. CDR3 in DNA: TGTGCCAGCAGCGGGCGGGACAGATATCAAGAGACCCAGTACTTC. The full variable domain, rest sourced from reference TRBV9 and TRBJ2-5, is DSGVTQTPKHLITATGQRVTLRCSPRSGDLSVYWYQQSLDQGLQFLIQYYNGEERAKGNILERFSAQQFPDLHSELNLSSLELGDSALYFCASSGRDRYQETQYFGPGTRLLVL.

The chain has TRBV28 and TRBJ2-7; TRBD2 aligns across 11 bases. CDR1 and CDR2 from the germline V gene are MDHEN and SYDVKM. V shed 5 bases, J shed 4 bases, and the junction held 13 bases outside the gene matches. CDR3 length: 17 amino acids. The CDR3 DNA sequence: TGTGCCAGCAGTCCCCCCGGGATAGCGGGAGGGCCTTACGAGCAGTACTTC. Its protein product is CASSPPGIAGGPYEQYF.

This chain connects TRBV29-1 to TRBJ2-2; D possibly corresponds to TRBD2 (6 bases). There are 15 residues in the CDR3. The germline V and J ends were trimmed by 2 bases and 1 base, with 11 bases remaining between them. The germline gives CDR1 SQVTM, CDR2 ANQGSEA. Written as DNA, the CDR3 is TGCAGCGTTGAAAGACGGGGAGGGAACACCGGGGAGCTGTTTTTT. Amino acids: CSVERRGGNTGELFF.

The chain carries TRBV28 and TRBJ2-5; D unresolved. V dropped 5 bases and J dropped 7 bases, with 8 bases sitting between them. The germline gives CDR1 MDHEN, CDR2 SYDVKM. The CDR3 runs to 11 residues. The CDR3 reads CASSGPVTQYF. The CDR3 nucleotides are TGTGCCAGCAGTGGTCCAGTGACCCAGTACTTC.

V usage is TRBV5-1 and J usage is TRBJ1-4, with D possibly TRBD1 on 5 matching bases. Trimming stripped 0 bases from V and 7 bases from J, with 13 bases between. CDR1 SGHRS and CDR2 YFSETQ come from the germline V gene. CDR3 size: 15 residues. The CDR3, as DNA: TGCGCCAGCAGCTTGGAGACACCCGGGGGTGAAAAACTGTTTTTT. Residues: CASSLETPGGEKLFF. Based on the CDR3 plus reference TRBV5-1 and TRBJ1-4, the full variable domain is KAGVTQTPRYLIKTRGQQVTLSCSPISGHRSVSWYQQTPGQGLQFLFEYFSETQRNKGNFPGRFSGRQFSNSRSEMNVSTLELGDSALYLCASSLETPGGEKLFFGSGTQLSVL.

To note about this clone: Other nucleotide sequences from this sample produce the same CDR3. The chain carries TRBV11-2 and TRBJ2-7; D may be TRBD1 (6 bases). Trimming stripped 4 bases from V and 3 bases from J, with 13 bases between. Germline V lookup: CDR1 SGHAT, CDR2 FQNNGV. This CDR3 spans 14 amino acids. CDR3 sequence (DNA): TGTGCCAGCAGCTCCTCGACAGGCGGCTACGAGCAGTACTTC. It translates to CASSSSTGGYEQYF.

The rearrangement uses TRBV5-1 and TRBJ2-7; D unclear. Germline V CDR1 and CDR2: SGHRS, YFSETQ. The CDR3 has 14 amino acids. The V gene lost 4 bases and the J gene lost 1 base, with 12 bases spanning the gap. CDR3 bases: TGCGCCAGCAGCCTGGACGGATTTTCCTACGAGCAGTACTTC. Translated: CASSLDGFSYEQYF.

About this clone itself: One junction end does not reproduce the germline sequence, and a read error may be involved. Different DNA sequences within this sample yield the same CDR3. J is TRBJ1-2 and V is TRBV5-4; D is uncertain. This CDR3 spans 13 amino acids. Germline lookup yields CDR1 SGHNT and CDR2 YYREEE (reference sequence). Here the CDR3 reads CASSLVSVDGYTF. The CDR3 DNA is TGTGCTAGCAGCTTGGTTTCAGTCGATGGCTACACCTTC.

V and J are TRBV10-3 and TRBJ2-5; tentative D call: TRBD1 (6 bases). Per the germline V gene, CDR1 is ENHRY and CDR2 is SYGVKD. The V end lost 3 bases, the J end lost 5 bases, and 10 bases lay between the germline ends. The CDR3 loop spans 13 amino acids. The CDR3 loop is CAISDQGRETQYF. As DNA, the CDR3 is TGTGCCATCAGTGATCAGGGGCGGGAGACCCAGTACTTC.